The clone carrying this TCR beta chain was observed a single time. The data are from a study of blood T cell repertoires in COVID-19. Study information: Donors of Cohort 3 who recovered were those that had two negative PCRs, clearance, or symptom resolution. Material from acute and convalescent COVID-19 was sourced from the United States, Italy and Spain.

Living in about two dozen US areas, the participants were between roughly 18 and 90 years of age. TCRdb's table, derived via immunoSEQ multiplex PCR, lists solely in-frame clones and lacks some. The sample carries more than 300,000 clones, around 87% recorded once. Germline loops: CDR1 SGHAT, CDR2 FQNNGV. The CDR3 has 18 amino acids. The J segment lost 1 base and the V segment lost 2 bases, leaving 12 bases of the junction unmatched. J is TRBJ1-1 and V is TRBV11-2; TRBD1 matches at 8 bases. This TCR was recovered from a man aged 40-55 years in a cohort exposed to, infected with or recovered from COVID-19 (not recorded which). The sequencing input was PBMCs or T cells enriched from blood (not recorded which). CDR3 protein: CASSLPEPGQVGNTEAFF. The DNA of the CDR3 is TGTGCCAGCAGCTTACCCGAACCGGGACAGGTTGGGAACACTGAAGCTTTCTTT.